The rows below give T cell receptor beta chains drawn from one sample of a study of T cell changes during pregnancy in multiple sclerosis. Sequencing was performed with immunoSEQ multiplex PCR; in TCRdb, only in-frame clones are kept and a portion is missing. The table has some 42,000 clones, approximately 94% seen once. The material was CD4+ T cells from peripheral blood mononuclear cells, obtained in the third trimester of pregnancy. The receptors derive from a female donor with multiple sclerosis, enrolled in a pregnancy study. Each CDR3 is given with its conserved first and last residue. Each record gives: clone size, D gene, J gene, V gene, CDR3 DNA, CDR3 protein. A D gene is named only where the DNA matches it firmly. Rows give clone size only sometimes, using once, few, many, or a class for an expanded clone.

clone size: NA
D gene: TRBD1
J gene: TRBJ1-4
V gene: TRBV7-9
CDR3 DNA: TGTGCCAGCAGCTTCTTCGAACAGGGGGAAGGAGGGGGTAATGAAAAACTGTTTTTT
CDR3 protein: CASSFFEQGEGGGNEKLFF

clone size: NA
D gene: TRBD2
J gene: TRBJ2-1
V gene: TRBV19
CDR3 DNA: TGTGCCAGTAGTTCCCGGACTAGGTGGGGCAATGAGCAGTTCTTC
CDR3 protein: CASSSRTRWGNEQFF

clone size: NA
D gene: NA
J gene: TRBJ1-2
V gene: TRBV30
CDR3 DNA: TGTGCCTGGAGTGTACGGGGTGACAGGAGAGTCGTTAACTACACCTTC
CDR3 protein: CAWSVRGDRRVVNYTF

clone size: once
D gene: NA
J gene: TRBJ1-5
V gene: TRBV6-4
CDR3 DNA: TGTGCCAGCAGCCAGGGGAGCAATCAGCCCCAGCATTTT
CDR3 protein: CASSQGSNQPQHF

clone size: NA
D gene: TRBD2
J gene: TRBJ2-7
V gene: TRBV11-3
CDR3 DNA: TGTGCCAGCAGCTTAGCTCCGGGACTAGGCGGCGAGCAGTACTTC
CDR3 protein: CASSLAPGLGGEQYF

clone size: NA
D gene: TRBD2
J gene: TRBJ2-7
V gene: TRBV29-1
CDR3 DNA: TGCAGCGCCACTGGGGGGGGCTACGAGCAGTACTTC
CDR3 protein: CSATGGGYEQYF

clone size: NA
D gene: NA
J gene: TRBJ2-1
V gene: TRBV5-1
CDR3 DNA: TGCGCCAGCAGCTTGGCTCTCCTCTATGGCAATGAGCAGTTCTTC
CDR3 protein: CASSLALLYGNEQFF

clone size: NA
D gene: NA
J gene: TRBJ2-3
V gene: TRBV7-3
CDR3 DNA: TGTGCCAGCAGTCCCACCAGCGGTCGAGATACGCAGTATTTT
CDR3 protein: CASSPTSGRDTQYF

clone size: NA
D gene: TRBD1
J gene: TRBJ1-1
V gene: TRBV18
CDR3 DNA: TGTGCCAGCTCACCTCTCGGACAGGCCCCGGACACTGAAGCTTTCTTT
CDR3 protein: CASSPLGQAPDTEAFF

clone size: NA
D gene: NA
J gene: TRBJ1-5
V gene: TRBV19
CDR3 DNA: TGTGCCAGTAGTATTCAGGCAGGGAATCAGCCCCAGCATTTT
CDR3 protein: CASSIQAGNQPQHF

clone size: NA
D gene: TRBD2
J gene: TRBJ2-7
V gene: TRBV4-2
CDR3 DNA: TGTGCCAGCAGCCAACCGGGACTAGCCAAAGCCTACGAGCAGTACTTC
CDR3 protein: CASSQPGLAKAYEQYF

clone size: NA
D gene: NA
J gene: TRBJ1-5
V gene: TRBV28
CDR3 DNA: TGTGCCAGCAGTTCATCAGGGGATCAGCCCCAGCATTTT
CDR3 protein: CASSSSGDQPQHF

clone size: NA
D gene: NA
J gene: TRBJ1-5
V gene: TRBV28
CDR3 DNA: TGTGCCAGCAGTCCTCAACCGCCGACAGTCCATAGCAATCAGCCCCAGCATTTT
CDR3 protein: CASSPQPPTVHSNQPQHF

clone size: NA
D gene: NA
J gene: TRBJ2-3
V gene: TRBV6-4
CDR3 DNA: TGTGCCAGCAGCACAAGGCACAGTTGGGGCACAGATACGCAGTATTTT
CDR3 protein: CASSTRHSWGTDTQYF

clone size: NA
D gene: NA
J gene: TRBJ1-2
V gene: TRBV6-5
CDR3 DNA: TGTGCCAGCAGTTACGCCGGGGCGAGGACTATCTATGGCTACACCTTC
CDR3 protein: CASSYAGARTIYGYTF

clone size: once
D gene: TRBD2
J gene: TRBJ2-3
V gene: TRBV7-2
CDR3 DNA: TGTGCCAGCAGCTCCCTGCCGGGACTAGCGCAGACAGATACGCAGTATTTT
CDR3 protein: CASSSLPGLAQTDTQYF

clone size: NA
D gene: NA
J gene: TRBJ1-3
V gene: TRBV28
CDR3 DNA: TGTGCCAGCAGTTTAAATCTGGGAAACACCATATATTTT
CDR3 protein: CASSLNLGNTIYF

clone size: NA
D gene: TRBD1
J gene: TRBJ1-6
V gene: TRBV18
CDR3 DNA: TGTGCCAGCTCACCTGGGACAGGGGACTCACCCCTCCACTTT
CDR3 protein: CASSPGTGDSPLHF

clone size: NA
D gene: NA
J gene: TRBJ1-1
V gene: TRBV19
CDR3 DNA: TGTGCCAGTGGCAGGGGCCAGAACACTGAAGCTTTCTTT
CDR3 protein: CASGRGQNTEAFF

clone size: NA
D gene: NA
J gene: TRBJ2-3
V gene: TRBV6-6
CDR3 DNA: TGTGCCAGCCAACATTCTAGCGGCACAGATACGCAGTATTTT
CDR3 protein: CASQHSSGTDTQYF

clone size: NA
D gene: NA
J gene: TRBJ2-7
V gene: TRBV30
CDR3 DNA: TGTGCCTGGAGTGTAGGCGGAAGCTCCTACGAGCAGTACTTC
CDR3 protein: CAWSVGGSSYEQYF

clone size: NA
D gene: TRBD1
J gene: TRBJ2-3
V gene: TRBV7-9
CDR3 DNA: TGTGCCAGCAGCTTAAGGAGGACAGGGGAGCCTAGCACAGATACGCAGTATTTT
CDR3 protein: CASSLRRTGEPSTDTQYF

clone size: NA
D gene: NA
J gene: TRBJ2-1
V gene: TRBV10-3
CDR3 DNA: TGTGCCATCAGAGTAGGGGCAGGGTCGAACAATGAGCAGTTCTTC
CDR3 protein: CAIRVGAGSNNEQFF